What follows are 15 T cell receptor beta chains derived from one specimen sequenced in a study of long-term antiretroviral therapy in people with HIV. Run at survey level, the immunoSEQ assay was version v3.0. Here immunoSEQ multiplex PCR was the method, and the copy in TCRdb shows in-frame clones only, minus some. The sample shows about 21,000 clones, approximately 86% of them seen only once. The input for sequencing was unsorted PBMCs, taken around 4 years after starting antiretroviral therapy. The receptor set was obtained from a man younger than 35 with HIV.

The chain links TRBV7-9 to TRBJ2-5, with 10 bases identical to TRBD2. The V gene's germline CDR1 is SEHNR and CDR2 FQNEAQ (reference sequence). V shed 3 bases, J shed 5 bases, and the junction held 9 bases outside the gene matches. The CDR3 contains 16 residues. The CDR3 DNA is TGTGCCAGCAGCTTTGAGCGGGGGGGCCGGGAGGAGACCCAGTACTTC. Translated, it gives CASSFERGGREETQYF.

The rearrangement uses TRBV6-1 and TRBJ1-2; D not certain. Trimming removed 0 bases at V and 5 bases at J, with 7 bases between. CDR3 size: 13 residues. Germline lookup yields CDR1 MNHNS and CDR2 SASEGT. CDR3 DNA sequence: TGTGCCAGCAGTGAAGCAGGAAGGTATGGCTACACCTTC. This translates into CASSEAGRYGYTF.

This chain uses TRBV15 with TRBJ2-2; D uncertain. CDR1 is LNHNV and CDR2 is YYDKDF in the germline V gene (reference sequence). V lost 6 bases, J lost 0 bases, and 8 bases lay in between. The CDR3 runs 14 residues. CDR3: CATRMGSNTGELFF. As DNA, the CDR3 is TGTGCCACCAGGATGGGGTCGAACACCGGGGAGCTGTTTTTT. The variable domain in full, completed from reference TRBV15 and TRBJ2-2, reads DAMVIQNPRYQVTQFGKPVTLSCSQTLNHNVMYWYQQKSSQAPKLLFHYYDKDFNNEADTPDNFQSRRPNTSFCFLDIRSPGLGDTAMYLCATRMGSNTGELFFGEGSRLTVL.

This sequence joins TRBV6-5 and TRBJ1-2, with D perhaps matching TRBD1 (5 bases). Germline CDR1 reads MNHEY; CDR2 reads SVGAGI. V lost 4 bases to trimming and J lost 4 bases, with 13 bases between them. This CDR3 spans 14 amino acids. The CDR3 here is CASSWGSAGYGYTF. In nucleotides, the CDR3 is TGTGCCAGCAGTTGGGGGAGTGCTGGCTATGGCTACACCTTC.

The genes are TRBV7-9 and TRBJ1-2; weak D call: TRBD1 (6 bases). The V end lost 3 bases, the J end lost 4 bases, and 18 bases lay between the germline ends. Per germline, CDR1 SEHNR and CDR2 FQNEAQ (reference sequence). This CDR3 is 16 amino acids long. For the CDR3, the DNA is TGTGCCAGCAGCTTCGTTTCCGGGACATCGGTCTATGGCTACACCTTC. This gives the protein CASSFVSGTSVYGYTF.

Here the CDR3 DNA reads TGTGCCAGCAGCCCGCCCGGCGAGCGGGGATCAGATACGCAGTATTTT. Its protein product is CASSPPGERGSDTQYF. The chain joins TRBV5-4 to TRBJ2-3; TRBD2 agrees at 7 bases. V lost 4 bases, J lost 4 bases, and 12 bases stayed unmatched. This CDR3 is built from 16 residues. Per the germline V gene, CDR1 is SGHNT and CDR2 is YYREEE (reference sequence).

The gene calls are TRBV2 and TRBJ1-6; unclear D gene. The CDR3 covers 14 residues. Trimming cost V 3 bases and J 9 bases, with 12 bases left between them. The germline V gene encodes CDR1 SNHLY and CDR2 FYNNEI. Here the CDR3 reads CASSEGAAGSPLHF. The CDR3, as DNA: TGTGCCAGCAGTGAGGGCGCGGCGGGTTCACCCCTCCACTTT.

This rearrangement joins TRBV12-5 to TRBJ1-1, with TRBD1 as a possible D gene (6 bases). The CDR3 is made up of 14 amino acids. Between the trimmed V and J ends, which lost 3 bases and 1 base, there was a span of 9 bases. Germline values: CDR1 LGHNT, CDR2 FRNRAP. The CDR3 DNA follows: TGTGCTAGTGGTTTTACCAGGGGGAACACTGAAGCTTTCTTT. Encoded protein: CASGFTRGNTEAFF.

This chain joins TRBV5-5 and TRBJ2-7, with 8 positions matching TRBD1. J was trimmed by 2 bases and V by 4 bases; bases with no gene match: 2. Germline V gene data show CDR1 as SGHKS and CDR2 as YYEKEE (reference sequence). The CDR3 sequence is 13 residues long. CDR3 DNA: TGTGCCAGCAGCCTGACAGGGGCCTACGAGCAGTACTTC. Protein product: CASSLTGAYEQYF. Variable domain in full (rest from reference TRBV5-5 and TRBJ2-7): DAGVTQSPTHLIKTRGQQVTLRCSPISGHKSVSWYQQVLGQGPQFIFQYYEKEERGRGNFPDRFSARQFPNYSSELNVNALLLGDSALYLCASSLTGAYEQYFGPGTRLTVT.

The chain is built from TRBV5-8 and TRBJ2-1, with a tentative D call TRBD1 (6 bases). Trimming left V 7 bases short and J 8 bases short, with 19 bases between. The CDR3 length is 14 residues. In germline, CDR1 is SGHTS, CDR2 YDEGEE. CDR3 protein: CASRPMTGRDEQFF. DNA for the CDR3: TGTGCCAGCCGCCCTATGACAGGCCGTGATGAGCAGTTCTTC.

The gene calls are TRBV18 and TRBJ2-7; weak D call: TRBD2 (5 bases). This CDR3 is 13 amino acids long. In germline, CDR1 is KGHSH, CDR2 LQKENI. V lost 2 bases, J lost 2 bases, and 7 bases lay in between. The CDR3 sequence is CASSPGSPYEQYV. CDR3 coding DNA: TGTGCCAGCTCACCAGGGAGTCCCTACGAGCAGTACGTC.

CDR3 residues: CASSIYGGYNEQFF. The CDR3 DNA reads as TGTGCCAGCAGTATATACGGAGGATACAATGAGCAGTTCTTC. V gene TRBV6-5 combines with J gene TRBJ2-1; D possibly corresponds to TRBD2 (5 bases). The CDR3 is made up of 14 amino acids. Looked up from germline, CDR1 is MNHEY and CDR2 is SVGAGI. V lost 5 bases to trimming and J lost 4 bases, with 12 bases between them.

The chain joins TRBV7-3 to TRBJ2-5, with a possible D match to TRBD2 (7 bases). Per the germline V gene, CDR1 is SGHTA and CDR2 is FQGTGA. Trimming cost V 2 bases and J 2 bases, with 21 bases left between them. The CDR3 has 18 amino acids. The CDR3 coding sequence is TGTGCCAGCAGCTTAGACCCCCGGGGGGCCTCTACACAAGAGACCCAGTACTTC. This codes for CASSLDPRGASTQETQYF.

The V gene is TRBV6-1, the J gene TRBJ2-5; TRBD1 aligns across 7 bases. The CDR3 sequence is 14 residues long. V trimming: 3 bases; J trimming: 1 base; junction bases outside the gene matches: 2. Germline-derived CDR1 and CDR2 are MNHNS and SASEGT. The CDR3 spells CASSEAGGQETQYF. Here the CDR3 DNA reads TGTGCCAGCAGTGAGGCAGGGGGCCAAGAGACCCAGTACTTC.

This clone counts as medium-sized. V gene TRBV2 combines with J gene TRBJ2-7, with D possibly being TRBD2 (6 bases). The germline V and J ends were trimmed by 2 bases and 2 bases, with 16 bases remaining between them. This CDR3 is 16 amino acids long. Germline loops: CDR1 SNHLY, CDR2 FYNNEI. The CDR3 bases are TGTGCCAGCAGTGAACCCTTAGGAGGGCTGGCCTACGAGCAGTACTTC. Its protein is CASSEPLGGLAYEQYF.